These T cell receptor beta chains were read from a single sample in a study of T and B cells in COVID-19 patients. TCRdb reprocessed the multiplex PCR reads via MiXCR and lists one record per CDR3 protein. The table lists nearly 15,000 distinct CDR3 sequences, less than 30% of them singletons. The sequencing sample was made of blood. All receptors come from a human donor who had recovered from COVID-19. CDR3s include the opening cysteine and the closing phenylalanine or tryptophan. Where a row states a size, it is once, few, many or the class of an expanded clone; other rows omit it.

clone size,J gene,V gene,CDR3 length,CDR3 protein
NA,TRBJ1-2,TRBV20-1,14,CSALGQLGIVDYTF
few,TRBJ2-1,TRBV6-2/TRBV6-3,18,CASTLQLAGGRSYNEQFF
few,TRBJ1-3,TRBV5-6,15,CASSWGRTSGNTIYF
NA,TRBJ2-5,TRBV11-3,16,CASSFGPGTNQETQYF
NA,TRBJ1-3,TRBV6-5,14,CASSKDRPGNTIYF
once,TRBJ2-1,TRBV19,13,CASRVAGVHEQFF
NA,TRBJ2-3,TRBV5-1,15,CASSFWTGTTDTQYF
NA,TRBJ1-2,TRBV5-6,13,CASSLSGGGGYTF
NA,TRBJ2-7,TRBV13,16,CASSGRGREGLHEQYF
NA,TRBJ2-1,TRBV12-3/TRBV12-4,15,CASIPNPIRYNEQFF
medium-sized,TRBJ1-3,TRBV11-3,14,CASSPTQGWNTIYF
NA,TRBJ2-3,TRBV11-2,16,CASSPASGGARDTQYF
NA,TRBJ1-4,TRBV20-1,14,CSARGDRGREKLFF
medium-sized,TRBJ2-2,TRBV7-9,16,CASSLAAGVSTGELFF
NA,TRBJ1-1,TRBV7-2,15,CASSLVADGNTEAFF
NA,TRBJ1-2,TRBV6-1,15,CATSGGPGTNYGYTF
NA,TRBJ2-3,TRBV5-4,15,CASSLDRSLSDTQYF
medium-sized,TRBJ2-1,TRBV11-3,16,CASSQMLAALAPEQFF
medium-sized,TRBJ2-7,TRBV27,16,CASSPWTGWGADEQYF
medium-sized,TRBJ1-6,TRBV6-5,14,CASSTDRGGSPLHF
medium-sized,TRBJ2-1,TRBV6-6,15,CASSRSGTTVDEQFF
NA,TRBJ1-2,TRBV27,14,CASSPDTGNYGYTF
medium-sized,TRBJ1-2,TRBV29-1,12,CSVVVGGYGYTF
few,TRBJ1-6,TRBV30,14,CAWRSDRGSSPLHF
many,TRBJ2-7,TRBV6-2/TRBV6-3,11,CASSYSLGQYF
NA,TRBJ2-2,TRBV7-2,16,CASSLVGGWDTGELFF
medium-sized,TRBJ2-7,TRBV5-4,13,CASSLWGRNEQYF
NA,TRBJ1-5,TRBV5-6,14,CASSLRGNGQPQHF
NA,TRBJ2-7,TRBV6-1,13,CASSEERAREQYF
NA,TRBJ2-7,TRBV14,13,CASAGQGTYEQYF
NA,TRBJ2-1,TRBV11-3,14,CASSHWTGANEQFF
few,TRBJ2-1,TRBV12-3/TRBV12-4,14,CASSSGGGYNEQFF
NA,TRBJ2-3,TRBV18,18,CASSPNRIGPTSTDTQYF
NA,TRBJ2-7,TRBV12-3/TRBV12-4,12,CASSLSGSGQYF
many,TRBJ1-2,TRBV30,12,CAWSRVNYGYTF
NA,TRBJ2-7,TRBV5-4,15,CASSFRDFVTYEQYF
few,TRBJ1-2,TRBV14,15,CASSQVEGWNYGYTF
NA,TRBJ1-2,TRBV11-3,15,CASSSLEGGASGYTF
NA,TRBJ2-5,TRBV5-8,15,CASRSGRTAKETQYF
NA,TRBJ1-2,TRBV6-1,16,CASSSRHPPWGDGYTF
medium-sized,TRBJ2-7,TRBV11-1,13,CASSLEDRVQQYF
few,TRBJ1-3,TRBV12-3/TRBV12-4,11,CASSLGNTIYF
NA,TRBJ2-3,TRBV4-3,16,CASSQELAGGTDTQYF
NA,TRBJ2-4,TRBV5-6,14,CASSPGQGGDIQYF
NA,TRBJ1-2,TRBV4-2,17,CASSQGTGGRYYYGYTF
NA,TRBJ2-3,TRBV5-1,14,CATRDRGGTDTQYF